This entry lists 9 T cell receptor beta chains sequenced from one sample in a study of T-cell reconstitution after alpha-beta-depleted transplantation in children. Unique molecular identifiers featured in how the TCRbeta library was prepared. TCRdb itself ran the PCR reads through MiXCR, one entry per CDR3 protein. The table includes about 340,000 distinct CDR3 sequences, 10% detected once. The sequences come from PBMCs from the stem cell graft donor, collected from the stem cell graft. These receptors came from a human donor who donated a stem cell graft to a child with acute lymphoblastic leukemia.

The rearrangement links TRBV12-3 or TRBV12-4 to TRBJ1-5; D might be TRBD1 (6 bases). Trimming took off 5 bases at V and 12 bases at J, with 17 bases between the two ends. CDR3 length: 13 residues. The CDR3 DNA follows: TGTGCCAGCAGTGGGGGCCCCCCCCCAGACCAGCATTTT. This sequence encodes CASSGGPPPDQHF.

This clonotype has a handful of counts. The genes are TRBV7-2 and TRBJ1-2; 7 bases match TRBD1. Germline V lookup: CDR1 SGHTA, CDR2 FQGNSA. The CDR3 has 14 amino acids. V lost 1 base and J lost 7; bases outside the gene matches: 6. As DNA, the CDR3 is TGTGCCAGCAGCTTAGAGCTTACAGGGGTTGGCTACACCTTC. It is translated as CASSLELTGVGYTF.

V gene TRBV30 combines with J gene TRBJ2-7, with D unresolved. Trimming cost V 3 bases and J 0 bases, with 6 bases left between them. The CDR3 is 12 residues long. Per germline, CDR1 GTSNPN and CDR2 SVGIG (reference sequence). The CDR3: CAWSQSSYEQYF. The CDR3 coding sequence is TGTGCCTGGAGCCAGAGCTCCTACGAGCAGTACTTC.

A few counts support this clonotype. The chain combines TRBV29-1 with TRBJ2-2; no clear D. The germline V and J ends were trimmed by 1 base and 3 bases, with 3 bases remaining between them. The germline CDR1 and CDR2 sequences are SQVTM and ANQGSEA. This CDR3 comprises 12 residues. The CDR3 coding sequence is TGCAGCGTTGAAGCTGACACCGGGGAGCTGTTTTTT. It translates to CSVEADTGELFF.

The chain is built from TRBV6-2 or TRBV6-3 and TRBJ1-5, with D maybe TRBD1 (5 bases). The germline V and J ends were trimmed by 5 bases and 2 bases, with 13 bases remaining between them. CDR1 MNHEY and CDR2 SVGEGT come from the germline V gene. CDR3 length equals 15 residues. The CDR3 sequence is CASSTQGDGNQPQHF. Here the CDR3 DNA reads TGTGCCAGCAGTACTCAGGGCGATGGCAATCAGCCCCAGCATTTT.

This clonotype turned up a few times. The chain uses TRBV7-9 and TRBJ2-1; 7 bases fit TRBD2. The V segment lost 7 bases and the J segment 5 bases; nucleotides outside the gene matches: 8. CDR1 is SEHNR and CDR2 is FQNEAQ in the germline V gene (reference sequence). CDR3 length: 14 amino acids. CDR3 sequence (DNA): TGTGCCAGCACCCCCTCGGGACTAAACAATGAGCAGTTCTTC. It specifies CASTPSGLNNEQFF.

This clonotype has ten or more counts. The V gene is TRBV4-3, the J gene TRBJ1-1; a possible D gene is TRBD1 (6 bases). Germline-derived CDR1 and CDR2 are LGHNA and YSLEER. The CDR3 covers 15 residues. Trimming took off 1 base at V and 3 bases at J, with 12 bases between the two ends. DNA for the CDR3: TGCGCCAGCAGCCAAGCGGGGGGCGTGGACACTGAAGCTTTCTTT. It encodes CASSQAGGVDTEAFF.

The J gene is TRBJ2-1, the V gene TRBV20-1; 13 nucleotides align to TRBD2. CDR3 size: 15 residues. Trimming cost V 6 bases and J 4 bases; bases outside gene matches: 6. Germline V gene sequence: CDR1 DFQATT, CDR2 SNEGSKA (reference sequence). CDR3 protein: CSAHRTSGSYNEQFF. The CDR3 bases are TGCAGTGCGCACCGGACTAGCGGGAGTTACAATGAGCAGTTCTTC.

The rearrangement joins TRBV3-1 to TRBJ1-1; D is ambiguous. The germline V gene has CDR1 LGHDT and CDR2 YNNKEL (reference sequence). The ends were cut back, 2 bases at V and 0 bases at J, with 4 bases in the middle. The CDR3 is 13 amino acids. DNA of the CDR3: TGTGCCAGCAGCCAAAGGGTGAACACTGAAGCTTTCTTT. This codes for CASSQRVNTEAFF.